The TCR beta chain described here comes from a study of T cells after yellow fever vaccination. Study outcomes and limitations: A secondary response was less intense yet reached its peak sooner, at day 5 versus 15.

Comment on this clonotype: As yet, its antigen is unknown.

TCRdb recomputed calls from the 5' RACE reads with MiXCR, one row per CDR3 protein. This sample carries 400,000 to 450,000 distinct CDR3 sequences, 15% to 20% of them seen once, and the ten largest clones take roughly a sixth. Trimming took 3 bases from V and 4 from J, leaving 12 bases between them. This CDR3 is built from 14 residues. This TCR came from a young man who received the YFV17D yellow fever vaccine. Material: PBMCs, obtained before the yellow fever booster vaccination. The chain combines TRBV12-3 or TRBV12-4 with TRBJ1-2; D gene unclear. The CDR3 DNA reads as TGTGCCAGCAGTTTTGTTGGAGGGATCTATGGCTACACCTTC. Its translation: CASSFVGGIYGYTF.